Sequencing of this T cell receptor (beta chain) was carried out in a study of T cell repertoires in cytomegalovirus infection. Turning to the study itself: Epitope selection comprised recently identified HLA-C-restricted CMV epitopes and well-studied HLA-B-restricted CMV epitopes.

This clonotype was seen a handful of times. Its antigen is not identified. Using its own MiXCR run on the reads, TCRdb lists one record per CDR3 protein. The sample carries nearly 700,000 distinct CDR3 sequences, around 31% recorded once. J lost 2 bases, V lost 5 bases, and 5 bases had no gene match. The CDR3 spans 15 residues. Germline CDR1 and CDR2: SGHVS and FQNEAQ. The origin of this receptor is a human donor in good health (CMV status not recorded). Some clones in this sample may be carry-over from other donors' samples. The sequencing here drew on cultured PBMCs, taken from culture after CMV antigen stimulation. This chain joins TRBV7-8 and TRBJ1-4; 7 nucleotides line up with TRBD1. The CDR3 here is CASSDRDETNEKLFF. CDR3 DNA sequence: TGTGCCAGCAGCGACAGGGACGAGACTAATGAAAAACTGTTTTTT. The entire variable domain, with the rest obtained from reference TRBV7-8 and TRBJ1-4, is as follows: GAGVSQSPRYKVAKRGQDVALRCDPISGHVSLFWYQQALGQGPEFLTYFQNEAQLDKSGLPSDRFFAERPEGSVSTLKIQRTQQEDSAVYLCASSDRDETNEKLFFGSGTQLSVL.